The 6 T cell receptor beta chains in this list originate from one sample, sequenced in a study of blood T cell repertoires in COVID-19. Generated by immunoSEQ multiplex PCR, the TCRdb table keeps only in-frame clones and is missing some. Of around 250,000 clones listed, roughly 91% are singletons. Material for sequencing was PBMCs or T cells enriched from blood (not recorded which). The source is a woman in her twenties or thirties who had recovered from COVID-19.

The gene calls are TRBV29-1 and TRBJ1-1, with 8 bases lining up with TRBD1. Germline assignment: CDR1 SQVTM and CDR2 ANQGSEA. This CDR3 has 16 residues. Germline trimming cut 6 bases from V and 5 bases from J; bases unmatched to any gene: 17. The CDR3, as DNA: TGCAGCGTCATGGAACCTAACCAGGGGGCTAGGACTGAAGCTTTCTTT. Amino acids: CSVMEPNQGARTEAFF.

The V call is TRBV28, the J call TRBJ2-1; 9 bases are a match to TRBD1. Looked up from germline, CDR1 is MDHEN and CDR2 is SYDVKM. The CDR3 runs to 15 residues. The J segment lost 9 bases and the V segment lost 6 bases, leaving 12 bases of the junction unmatched. This CDR3 is CASSPGTGTVSEQFF. The DNA of the CDR3 is TGTGCCAGCAGCCCCGGGACAGGGACCGTCAGTGAGCAGTTCTTC.

The chain carries TRBV10-3 and TRBJ2-7; TRBD1 matches at 8 bases. The germline CDR1 and CDR2 sequences are ENHRY and SYGVKD. J lost 0 bases, V lost 6 bases, and 1 base had no gene match. The CDR3 has 13 amino acids. CDR3 DNA: TGTGCCATCAGGGACAGGGACTCCTACGAGCAGTACTTC. This translates into CAIRDRDSYEQYF.

In this sample, this clone turned up once. The V gene is TRBV6-4, the J gene TRBJ2-2; D not certain. Per the germline V gene, CDR1 is MRHNA and CDR2 is SNTAGT. The V gene lost 0 bases and the J gene lost 1 base, with 3 bases spanning the gap. The CDR3 consists of 14 residues. CDR3 sequence (DNA): TGTGCCAGCAGTGACTCGCGGAACACCGGGGAGCTGTTTTTT. Translating it yields CASSDSRNTGELFF.

This clone was detected only a few times. The chain joins TRBV19 to TRBJ1-2; 7 nucleotides line up with TRBD1. V trimming: 5 bases; J trimming: 2 bases; junction bases outside the gene matches: 5. CDR1 is LNHDA and CDR2 is SQIVND in the germline V gene (reference sequence). The CDR3 consists of 14 residues. The CDR3 loop reads CASSPGQTNYGYTF. In nucleotides, the CDR3 is TGTGCCAGTAGTCCGGGACAGACAAACTATGGCTACACCTTC.

This rearrangement joins TRBV10-3 to TRBJ2-7; D possibly corresponds to TRBD1 (6 bases). CDR1 and CDR2 (germline): ENHRY, SYGVKD. The CDR3 sequence is 14 residues long. Trimming took off 6 bases at V and 6 bases at J, with 18 bases between the two ends. Written as DNA, the CDR3 is TGTGCCATCAGGGGGCAGGGGTCTTTTCTCGAGCAGTACTTC. It yields the protein CAIRGQGSFLEQYF.